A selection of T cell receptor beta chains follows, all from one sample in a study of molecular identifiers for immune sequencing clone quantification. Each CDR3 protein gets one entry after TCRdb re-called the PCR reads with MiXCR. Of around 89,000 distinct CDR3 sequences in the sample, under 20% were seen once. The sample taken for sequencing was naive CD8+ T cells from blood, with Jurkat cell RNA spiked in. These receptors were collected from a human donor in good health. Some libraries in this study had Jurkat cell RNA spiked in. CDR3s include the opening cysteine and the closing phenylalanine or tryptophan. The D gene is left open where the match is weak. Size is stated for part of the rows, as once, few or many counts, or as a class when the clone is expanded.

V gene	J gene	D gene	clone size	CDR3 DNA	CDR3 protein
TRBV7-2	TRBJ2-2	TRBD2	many	TGTGCCAGCAGCTTAGGGCTAGCGGGACTCTCCGGGGAGCTGTTTTTT	CASSLGLAGLSGELFF
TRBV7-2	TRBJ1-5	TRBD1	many	TGTGCCAGCAGCCTGACAGGGTATTATAGCAATCAGCCCCAGCATTTT	CASSLTGYYSNQPQHF
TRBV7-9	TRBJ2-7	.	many	TGTGCCAGCAGGAAGGCGGGCGAGCAGTACTTC	CASRKAGEQYF
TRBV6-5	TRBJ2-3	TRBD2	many	TGTGCCAGCAGTTACTCGAACGTTTTGGCACCTAGCGGGAGGGCCTTAGATACGCAGTATTTT	CASSYSNVLAPSGRALDTQYF
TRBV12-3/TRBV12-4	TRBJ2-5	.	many	TGTGCCAGCAGTAAACAGAACCGAGAGACCCAGTACTTC	CASSKQNRETQYF
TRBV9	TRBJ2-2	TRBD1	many	TGTGCCAGCAGTTACCGGGACAGGTCTTACGCCGGGGAGCTGTTTTTT	CASSYRDRSYAGELFF
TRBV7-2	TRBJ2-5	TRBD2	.	TGTGCCAGCAGCCCCGGGACTAGCGTATTCGAGACCCAGTACTTC	CASSPGTSVFETQYF
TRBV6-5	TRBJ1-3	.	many	TGTGCCAGCTGGGAGGGGCACAGGCCCGACTCTGGAAACACCATATATTTT	CASWEGHRPDSGNTIYF
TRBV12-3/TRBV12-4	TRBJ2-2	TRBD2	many	TGTGCCAGCAGCCCTAGCGGGAGACCCGGGGAGCTGTTTTTT	CASSPSGRPGELFF
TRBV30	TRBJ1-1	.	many	TGTGCCTGGAGTGTACGTGGGGGAGGCGACACTGAAGCTTTCTTT	CAWSVRGGGDTEAFF
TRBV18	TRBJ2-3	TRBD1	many	TGTGCCAGCTCACCAACCGAGGGACAGGGGTCAGATACGCAGTATTTT	CASSPTEGQGSDTQYF
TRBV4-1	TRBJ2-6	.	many	TGCGCCAGCAGCATGGCCCCTGGGGCCAACGTCCTGACTTTC	CASSMAPGANVLTF
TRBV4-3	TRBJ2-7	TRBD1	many	TGCGCCAGCAGCCAAGGGACAGGGCTCCTATACGAGCAGTACTTC	CASSQGTGLLYEQYF
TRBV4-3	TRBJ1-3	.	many	TGCGCCAGCAGCCAAGATCTGGGGTTGTCTGGAAACACCATATATTTT	CASSQDLGLSGNTIYF
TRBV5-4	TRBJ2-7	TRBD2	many	TGTGCCAGCAGCTTGGGCAGCGGGAACGGCTACGAGCAGTACTTC	CASSLGSGNGYEQYF
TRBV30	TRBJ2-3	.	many	TGTGCCTGGAGTGTAAAGGGTTGGGACACAGATACGCAGTATTTT	CAWSVKGWDTDTQYF
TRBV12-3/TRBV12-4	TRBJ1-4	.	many	TGTGCCAGCAGTTTCTGGCAGGGTGGAAATGAAAAACTGTTTTTT	CASSFWQGGNEKLFF
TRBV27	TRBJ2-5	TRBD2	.	TGTGCCAGCAGTTTATTACTAGCGGGAGTGGTGGTGCAAGAGACCCAGTACTTC	CASSLLLAGVVVQETQYF
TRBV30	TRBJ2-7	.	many	TGTGCCTGGAGTGTGTCCGGGAGTTACGAGCAGTACTTC	CAWSVSGSYEQYF
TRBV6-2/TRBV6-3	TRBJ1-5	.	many	TGTGCCAGCAGCCCCACCGGGACACTTGGCAATCAGCCCCAGCATTTT	CASSPTGTLGNQPQHF
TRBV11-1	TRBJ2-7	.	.	TGTGCCAGCAGCTTAGGAGAAGGGGGCTCCTACGAGCAGTACTTC	CASSLGEGGSYEQYF
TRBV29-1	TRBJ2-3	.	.	TGCAGCGTTGTCCTTGGACAAACAGGCACAGATACGCAGTATTTT	CSVVLGQTGTDTQYF
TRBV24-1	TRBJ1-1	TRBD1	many	TGTGCCACCAGTCAGACAGGGCCCTCGGGCACTGAAGCTTTCTTT	CATSQTGPSGTEAFF
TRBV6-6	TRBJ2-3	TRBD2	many	TGTGCCAGCAGTTCCTCACTAGCGGGTAGCACAGATACGCAGTATTTT	CASSSSLAGSTDTQYF
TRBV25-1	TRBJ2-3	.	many	TGTGCCAGCACAGGGCTAGCGTTCCCAGATACGCAGTATTTT	CASTGLAFPDTQYF
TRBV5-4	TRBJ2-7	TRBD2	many	TGTGCCAGCAGCTCGATAGCGGGACCCTACGAGCAGTACTTC	CASSSIAGPYEQYF
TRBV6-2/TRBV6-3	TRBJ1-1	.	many	TGTGCCAGCAGTTACGAAGAGGGCACTGAAGCTTTCTTT	CASSYEEGTEAFF
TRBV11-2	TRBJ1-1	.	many	TGTGCCAGCAGCCTATGGGGGAATTTGGTAGACACTGAAGCTTTCTTT	CASSLWGNLVDTEAFF
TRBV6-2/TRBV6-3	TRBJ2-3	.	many	TGTGCCGTCCGGGGTGGGAGAGATACGCAGTATTTT	CAVRGGRDTQYF
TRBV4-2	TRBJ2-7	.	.	TGTGCCAGCAGCCGAAATCAGGCTGGCTCCTACGAGCAGTACTTC	CASSRNQAGSYEQYF
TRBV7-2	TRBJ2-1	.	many	TGTGCCAGCAGCCCTGACTCCTCCTACAATGAGCAGTTCTTC	CASSPDSSYNEQFF
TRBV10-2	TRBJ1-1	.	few	TGCGCCAGCAGGGGGGATTACACTGAAGCTTTCTTT	CASRGDYTEAFF
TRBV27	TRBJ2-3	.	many	TGTGCCAGCACCTGGAGAGGGGGCACAGATACGCAGTATTTT	CASTWRGGTDTQYF
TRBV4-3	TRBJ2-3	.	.	TGCGCCAGCAGCCTGGGGATTCGGGCAGATACGCAGTATTTT	CASSLGIRADTQYF
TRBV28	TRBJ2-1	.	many	TGTGCCAGCAGTCCCCGAAACTCCTACAATGAGCAGTTCTTC	CASSPRNSYNEQFF
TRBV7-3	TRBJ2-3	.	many	TGTGCCAGCAGCTTAACGGGGGTGAGCACAGATACGCAGTATTTT	CASSLTGVSTDTQYF
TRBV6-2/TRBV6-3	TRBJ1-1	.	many	TGTGCCAGCAGTTACTCGGACGAGGGGGATCGGGCTTTCTTT	CASSYSDEGDRAFF
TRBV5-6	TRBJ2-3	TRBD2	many	TGTGCCAGCAGCTTCGGAAACCCGGGACTAGCGGGCGCAGATACGCAGTATTTT	CASSFGNPGLAGADTQYF
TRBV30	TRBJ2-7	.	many	TGTGCCTGCTCTACAGAGTTCTCCTACGAGCAGTACTTC	CACSTEFSYEQYF
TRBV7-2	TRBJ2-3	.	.	TGTGCCAGCAGCTTAGCGCTTCTTGTGGGGCGCATTTCGGATACGCCGTATTTT	CASSLALLVGRISDTPYF
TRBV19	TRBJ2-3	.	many	TGTGCCAGTAGTATACTCGGTACTGGCACAGATACGCAGTATTTT	CASSILGTGTDTQYF
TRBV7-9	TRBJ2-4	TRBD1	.	TGTGCCAGCAGCCCAGGGACAGGGGGAAACATTCAGTACTTC	CASSPGTGGNIQYF
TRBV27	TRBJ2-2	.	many	TGTGCCAGCAGTTCAAGCTACAGGGACACCGGGGAGCTGTTTTTT	CASSSSYRDTGELFF
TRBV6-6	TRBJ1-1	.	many	TGTGCCAGCAGCCTAGGGGGGGAAAACACTGAAGCTTTCTTT	CASSLGGENTEAFF
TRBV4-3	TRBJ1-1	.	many	TGCGCCAGCAGCCAAGATCAGGGAAGCAACACTGAAGCTTTCTTT	CASSQDQGSNTEAFF
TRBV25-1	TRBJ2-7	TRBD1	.	TGTGCCAGCAGTGGAGTCCGCCGGGACAGACGAACCTACGAGCAGTACTTC	CASSGVRRDRRTYEQYF
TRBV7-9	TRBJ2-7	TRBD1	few	TGTGCCAGCAGCTACCCCAGGACAGGGAGCTCCTACGAGCAGTACTTC	CASSYPRTGSSYEQYF
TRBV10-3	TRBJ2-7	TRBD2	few	TGTGCCATCAAAGAGAGGGTGTCTAGCGGGAGCAAATTATCCTACGAGCAGTACTTC	CAIKERVSSGSKLSYEQYF
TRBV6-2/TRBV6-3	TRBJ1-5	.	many	TGTGCCAGCAGTTCGCTACAGTATAGCAATCAGCCCCAGCATTTT	CASSSLQYSNQPQHF
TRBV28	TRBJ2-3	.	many	TGTGCCAGCAGTTTATCTGGGTTGATAGATACGCAGTATTTT	CASSLSGLIDTQYF